The entry that follows covers one T cell receptor beta chain sequence. The V gene's germline CDR1 is SGHNT and CDR2 YENEEA. V was clipped by 5 bases and J by 2 bases; unmatched bases: 8. This CDR3 comprises 15 residues. The source of the sample is a study of T cell responses to AZD1222 COVID-19 vaccine. Generated by immunoSEQ multiplex PCR, the TCRdb table keeps only in-frame clones and is missing some. The sample holds 100,000 to 150,000 clones, approximately 90% seen once. The sample was peripheral blood, taken on day 0 of AZD1222 vaccination. This receptor was identified in an adult in good health. The chain carries TRBV11-3 and TRBJ2-7; TRBD1 agrees at 8 bases. CDR3 in DNA: TGTGCCAGCAGCCCCGGACAGGGTCTAACCTACGAGCAGTACTTC. It translates to CASSPGQGLTYEQYF.